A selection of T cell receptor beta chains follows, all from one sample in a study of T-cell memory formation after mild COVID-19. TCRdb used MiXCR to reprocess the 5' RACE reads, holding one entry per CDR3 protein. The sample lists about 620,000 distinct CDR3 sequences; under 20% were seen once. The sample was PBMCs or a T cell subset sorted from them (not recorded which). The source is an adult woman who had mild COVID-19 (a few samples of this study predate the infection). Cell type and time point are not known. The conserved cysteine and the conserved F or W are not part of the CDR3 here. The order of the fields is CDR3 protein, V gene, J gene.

CDR3: ATSDFRTDTDTQY; V: TRBV24-1; J: TRBJ2-3
CDR3: ASSLTGGRGQETQY; V: TRBV18; J: TRBJ2-5
CDR3: SALVNVNEQF; V: TRBV20-1; J: TRBJ2-1
CDR3: ASSRRGANEQF; V: TRBV7-2; J: TRBJ2-1
CDR3: AISDLGQDYSPLH; V: TRBV10-3; J: TRBJ1-6
CDR3: ASTPAQAQANYGYT; V: TRBV6-6; J: TRBJ1-2
CDR3: ASSLPGLAGGYEQY; V: TRBV6-2/TRBV6-3; J: TRBJ2-7
CDR3: ASCALTGNTIY; V: TRBV2; J: TRBJ1-3
CDR3: ASSLGESTDTQY; V: TRBV7-9; J: TRBJ2-3
CDR3: ASSPIGLAENEQF; V: TRBV5-4; J: TRBJ2-1
CDR3: ASSEDGGDGYT; V: TRBV2; J: TRBJ1-2